This passage covers 10 T cell receptor beta chains from one sample sequenced in a study of PD-L1 blockade in urothelial cancer. Assay used: immunoSEQ multiplex PCR; TCRdb lists only in-frame clones, some missing. The data hold about 25,000 clones, with around 82% observed a single time. The specimen was PBMCs, collected around atezolizumab (anti-PD-L1) treatment. The receptors were sampled from an older man with urothelial cancer.

This chain joins TRBV28 and TRBJ2-7, with 13 bases matching TRBD2. There are 15 residues in the CDR3. The germline CDR1 and CDR2 sequences are MDHEN and SYDVKM. The junction had 1 base not matched to a gene; V was cut back by 2 bases and J by 3 bases. CDR3 bases: TGTGCCAGCAGTTTAGGGACTAGCGGGGTCTACGAGCAGTACTTC. It yields the protein CASSLGTSGVYEQYF.

The chain links TRBV5-8 to TRBJ2-3; possible D gene TRBD2, 5 bases. Per germline, CDR1 SGHTS and CDR2 YDEGEE. CDR3 size: 14 residues. Trimming shortened V by 2 bases and J by 2 bases, and 9 bases separated the two germline ends. The CDR3 nucleotides read TGTGCCAGCAGCTTCGGGGTCCCCACAGATACGCAGTATTTT. Translation gives CASSFGVPTDTQYF.

The chain joins TRBV28 to TRBJ1-2, with a tentative D call TRBD1 (6 bases). The germline V gene has CDR1 MDHEN and CDR2 SYDVKM. V was clipped by 3 bases and J by 6 bases, with 20 bases between them. The CDR3 is 16 amino acids. CDR3 amino acids: CASSLVLQGIGDGYTF. The CDR3 nucleotides are TGTGCCAGCAGTTTGGTATTACAGGGTATTGGAGATGGCTACACCTTC.

The chain couples TRBV28 to TRBJ2-1; 7 bases fit TRBD2. This CDR3 is built from 15 residues. The germline V gene has CDR1 MDHEN and CDR2 SYDVKM. With 3 bases clipped from V and 10 bases from J, the junction kept 12 bases outside the gene matches. CDR3 in amino acids: CASSFGPGGGDEQFF. The DNA of the CDR3 is TGTGCCAGCAGTTTCGGACCGGGAGGAGGTGACGAGCAGTTCTTC.

This rearrangement joins TRBV4-1 to TRBJ2-3, with 7 bases identical to TRBD2. CDR1 and CDR2 from the germline V gene are MGHRA and YSYEKL. Unmatched junction bases numbered 5, after V lost 1 base and J lost 1 base. The CDR3 has 16 amino acids. CDR3 protein: CASSQVLAIRTDTQYF. In DNA, the CDR3 is TGCGCCAGCAGCCAAGTACTAGCGATTCGCACAGATACGCAGTATTTT.

The chain employs TRBV5-1 and TRBJ2-1, with 9 bases that match TRBD2. Per the germline V gene, CDR1 is SGHRS and CDR2 is YFSETQ. With V trimmed by 4 bases and J by 4 bases, 6 bases remained unmatched. The CDR3 is made up of 15 amino acids. The CDR3 region is CASSLASGAYNEQFF. The CDR3 nucleotides are TGCGCCAGCAGCCTTGCTAGCGGGGCGTACAATGAGCAGTTCTTC.

This clone was counted once. J is TRBJ2-7 and V is TRBV27, with D possibly being TRBD1 (5 bases). Germline assignment: CDR1 MNHEY and CDR2 SMNVEV (reference sequence). The CDR3 has 12 residues. Trimming pared 5 bases from V and 0 bases from J, leaving 5 bases between. CDR3 region: CASSDSSYEQYF. The CDR3 DNA follows: TGTGCCAGCAGTGACAGCTCCTACGAGCAGTACTTC.

The chain employs TRBV27 and TRBJ2-6, with 10 nucleotides matching TRBD1. J lost 4 bases, V lost 8 bases, and 8 bases had no gene match. This CDR3 is 16 amino acids long. Germline values: CDR1 MNHEY, CDR2 SMNVEV (reference sequence). This chain's CDR3 is CASASGTGDGANVLTF. CDR3 DNA: TGTGCCAGCGCTTCCGGGACAGGGGACGGGGCCAACGTCCTGACTTTC.

The chain carries TRBV6-1 and TRBJ2-6, with a tentative D call TRBD1 (6 bases). The V and J ends lost 2 bases and 1 base respectively, with 6 bases between them. The CDR3 runs to 15 residues. The germline V gene has CDR1 MNHNS and CDR2 SASEGT. The CDR3 bases are TGTGCCAGCAGTGAACAGGGGTCTGGGGCCAACGTCCTGACTTTC. This translates into CASSEQGSGANVLTF.

The V call is TRBV5-4, the J call TRBJ2-7; 10 positions agree with TRBD2. V gave up 3 bases and J gave up 3 bases; unmatched junction bases: 9. CDR1 and CDR2 from the germline V gene are SGHNT and YYREEE (reference sequence). This CDR3 is built from 16 residues. The CDR3 sequence is CASSSQSGRAGYEQYF. Written as DNA, the CDR3 is TGTGCCAGCAGCTCGCAAAGCGGGAGGGCCGGCTACGAGCAGTACTTC.